The clone carrying this T cell receptor (beta chain) was seen more than once but under ten times. Its antigen is still unknown. The data originate from a study of T cells after yellow fever vaccination. Study-level points and caveats: High-abundance clonotypes from the bulk population could contaminate FACS-sorted repertoires. Post-booster samples contained most primary-vaccination clones (around 95% CD4, less than 90% CD8). A faster peak, day 5 versus 15, was reached by the weaker secondary response.

TCR cDNA was made by 5'RACE template switching, adding a universal primer site and UMIs. TCRdb called the 5' RACE reads again in MiXCR, with one record for every CDR3 protein. Of more than 95,000 distinct CDR3 sequences listed, around 9.8% are singletons. V lost 7 bases and J lost 7, with 14 bases in between. The CDR3 has 13 amino acids. The germline CDR1 and CDR2 sequences are MNHNY and SVGAGI (reference sequence). The V gene is TRBV6-6, the J gene TRBJ1-5; D is uncertain. This receptor was obtained from a man between 18 and 35 years old who received the YFV17D yellow fever vaccine. Specimen: CD8+ T cells sorted from PBMCs, collected on the day of the yellow fever booster vaccination. CDR3 DNA: TGTGCCAGCATGGAGGGCACGGGACAGCCCCAGCATTTT. Translated, it gives CASMEGTGQPQHF.